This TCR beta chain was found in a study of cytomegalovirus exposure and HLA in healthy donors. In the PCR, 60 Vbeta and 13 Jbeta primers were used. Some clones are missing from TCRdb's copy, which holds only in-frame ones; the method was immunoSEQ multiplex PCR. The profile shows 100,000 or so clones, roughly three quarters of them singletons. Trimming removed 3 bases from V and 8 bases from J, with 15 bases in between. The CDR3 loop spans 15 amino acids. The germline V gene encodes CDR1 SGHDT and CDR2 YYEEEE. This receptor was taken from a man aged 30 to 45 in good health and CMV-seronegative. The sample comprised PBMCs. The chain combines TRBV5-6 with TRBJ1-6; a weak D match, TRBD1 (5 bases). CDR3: CASSSVGRDDSPLHF. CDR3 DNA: TGTGCCAGCAGCTCCGTGGGGAGGGACGATTCACCCCTCCACTTT.